These 14 T cell receptor beta chains share one sample of origin, sequenced in a study of T cells expressing NK-cell markers (dated by TCRdb to the early 2020s). The method was 5' RACE. The instrument given in TCRdb is Illumina HiSeq 2000. TCRdb reprocessed the reads; each CDR3 protein sequence makes one entry, and DNA is unavailable. This sample's table lists some 140,000 distinct CDR3 sequences. The biggest ten clones account for 37% of the sample. The sequencing input was blood T cells: a sorted CD56 or NKG2C T cell subset, CD4+ or CD8+ T cells, or bulk PBMC T cells (not recorded which). All receptors derive from a woman between 50 and 59 years old in good health. Donor details come from another sample of the same person, matched by shared clones.

The chain combines TRBV23-1 with TRBJ2-7; without DNA, the TCRdb call of TRBD1 cannot be checked. TRBV23-1 is an open reading frame, and its role is uncertain. The CDR3 sequence is 16 residues long. The CDR3: CASSLGGRDSTYEQYF.

The chain links TRBV5-1 to TRBJ1-1; the D call of TRBD1 rests on TCRdb alone, since no DNA is present to check it. Germline CDR1 is SGHRS and CDR2 is YFSETQ. The CDR3 has 16 amino acids. CDR3 amino acids: CASSLGQGAAITEAFF.

The rearrangement uses TRBV5-1 and TRBJ1-1. The CDR3 is 12 amino acids. CDR1 SGHRS and CDR2 YFSETQ come from the germline V gene. CDR3 sequence: CASMGNGVEAFF.

The V call is TRBV11-2, the J call TRBJ2-1; TCRdb selects TRBD1, and the lack of DNA leaves this call unchecked. The CDR3 consists of 13 residues. CDR1 is SGHAT, CDR2 FQNNGV, per germline. This chain's CDR3 is CASCGQGAYEQFF.

The chain is built from TRBV5-1 and TRBJ1-1. The CDR3 covers 15 residues. Per germline, CDR1 SGHRS and CDR2 YFSETQ. This CDR3 is CASSPYDGVNTEAFF. Together with reference TRBV5-1 and TRBJ1-1, the CDR3 gives the full variable domain: KAGVTQTPRYLIKTRGQQVTLSCSPISGHRSVSWYQQTPGQGLQFLFEYFSETQRNKGNFPGRFSGRQFSNSRSEMNVSTLELGDSALYLCASSPYDGVNTEAFFGQGTRLTVV.

V and J are TRBV3-1 and TRBJ2-3; TCRdb lists TRBD1, though no DNA is available to test this call. This CDR3 has 15 amino acids. Looked up from germline, CDR1 is LGHDT and CDR2 is YNNKEL (reference sequence). CDR3 residues: CASSRMMGRTDTQYF.

This sequence joins TRBV5-1 and TRBJ2-1. The CDR3 totals 13 residues. Germline CDR1 and CDR2: SGHRS and YFSETQ. CDR3 residues: CASSWGPNNEQFF.

This chain joins TRBV23-1 and TRBJ2-3; the TCRdb D gene call, TRBD2, has no DNA to confirm it. TRBV23-1 is identified as an open reading frame with a role that is uncertain. This CDR3 has 14 residues. The CDR3 region is CASSRSGVPDTQYF.

The CDR3 sequence is CASSVPSGNEQFF. The V call is TRBV9, the J call TRBJ2-1. Germline CDR1 is SGDLS and CDR2 is YYNGEE. The CDR3 totals 13 residues.

The gene calls are TRBV2 and TRBJ2-1; the TRBD2 assignment by TCRdb is unverifiable without DNA. This CDR3 comprises 14 residues. Germline V CDR1 and CDR2: SNHLY, FYNNEI. The CDR3 spells CASFPGLDDNEQFF.

The chain couples TRBV5-6 to TRBJ2-1; the TRBD1 assignment by TCRdb is unverifiable without DNA. Germline loops: CDR1 SGHDT, CDR2 YYEEEE. The CDR3 has 11 amino acids. CDR3 residues: CASSSQGAQFF.

The genes are TRBV11-2 and TRBJ1-4. Germline values: CDR1 SGHAT, CDR2 FQNNGV. The CDR3 has 15 amino acids. CDR3 sequence: CASSPIGSASGKLFF.

This rearrangement joins TRBV27 to TRBJ1-5; TCRdb picks TRBD1, but there is no DNA to check that call. The CDR3 extends over 14 amino acids. Germline CDR1 and CDR2: MNHEY and SMNVEV (reference sequence). This chain's CDR3 is CASSVDRGNQPQHF.

The chain uses TRBV2 and TRBJ2-1; TCRdb lists TRBD2, though no DNA is available to test this call. CDR1 is SNHLY and CDR2 is FYNNEI in the germline V gene. The CDR3 spans 17 residues. The CDR3 sequence: CASSETFPGLEVDEQFF.